These T cell receptor beta chains were read from a single sample in a study of PD-L1 blockade in urothelial cancer. TCRdb keeps only in-frame clones here, not all; method: immunoSEQ multiplex PCR. The sample carries under 100,000 clones, 82% recorded once. The input for sequencing was PBMCs, taken around atezolizumab (anti-PD-L1) treatment. The receptor set was obtained from a man between 65 and 85 years old with urothelial cancer. CDR3s include the opening cysteine and the closing phenylalanine or tryptophan. The D gene is left open where the match is weak. Clone size is given for some rows only: seen once, a few or many times, or a class if the clone is expanded.

D: NA
J: TRBJ2-5
V: TRBV6-1
size: NA
length: 20
CDR3: CASSEFPQLRTGANQETQYF
DNA: TGTGCCAGCAGTGAATTCCCCCAACTTCGTACAGGAGCGAACCAAGAGACCCAGTACTTC

D: NA
J: TRBJ1-3
V: TRBV13
size: few
length: 14
CDR3: CASRNQGSGNTIYF
DNA: TGTGCCAGCAGAAACCAGGGTTCTGGAAACACCATATATTTT

D: TRBD1
J: TRBJ1-6
V: TRBV2
size: NA
length: 12
CDR3: CASLSGGSPLHF
DNA: TGTGCCAGCTTATCAGGGGGTTCACCCCTCCACTTT

D: NA
J: TRBJ1-4
V: TRBV7-2
size: NA
length: 16
CDR3: CASSPAPGQGKEKLFF
DNA: TGTGCCAGCAGCCCCGCCCCCGGACAAGGGAAAGAAAAACTGTTTTTT

D: TRBD2
J: TRBJ2-7
V: TRBV30
size: NA
length: 14
CDR3: CAWSGSGSSYEQYF
DNA: TGTGCCTGGAGTGGTAGCGGGAGCTCCTACGAGCAGTACTTC

D: NA
J: TRBJ2-1
V: TRBV7-9
size: few
length: 15
CDR3: CASSLLEGTYNEQFF
DNA: TGTGCCAGCAGCTTATTAGAGGGAACCTACAATGAGCAGTTCTTC

D: TRBD2
J: TRBJ2-2
V: TRBV4-3
size: NA
length: 19
CDR3: CASSQEPGLAGVGTGELFF
DNA: TGCGCCAGCAGCCAAGAGCCCGGACTAGCGGGAGTGGGAACCGGGGAGCTGTTTTTT

D: NA
J: TRBJ2-1
V: TRBV7-6
size: NA
length: 16
CDR3: CASSSPLSEGSNEQFF
DNA: TGTGCCAGCAGCTCCCCCCTAAGTGAGGGCTCCAATGAGCAGTTCTTC

D: NA
J: TRBJ1-1
V: TRBV2
size: NA
length: 20
CDR3: CASKLVGDHRNYGGGTEAFF
DNA: TGTGCCAGCAAGTTGGTGGGGGACCACCGAAACTACGGGGGGGGTACTGAAGCTTTCTTT

D: NA
J: TRBJ1-1
V: TRBV18
size: NA
length: 14
CDR3: CASSPRSGNTEAFF
DNA: TGTGCCAGCTCACCACGTTCAGGGAACACTGAAGCTTTCTTT

D: TRBD1
J: TRBJ2-7
V: TRBV7-2
size: NA
length: 15
CDR3: CASSLGPDRVGEQYF
DNA: TGTGCCAGCAGCTTAGGGCCAGACAGGGTTGGCGAGCAGTACTTC

D: TRBD1
J: TRBJ2-7
V: TRBV5-1
size: NA
length: 14
CDR3: CASSSGQATYEQYF
DNA: TGCGCCAGCAGCTCCGGACAGGCAACCTACGAGCAGTACTTC

D: NA
J: TRBJ2-6
V: TRBV5-4
size: NA
length: 16
CDR3: CASSPGHHSGANVLTF
DNA: TGTGCCAGCAGCCCCGGACACCACTCTGGGGCCAACGTCCTGACTTTC

D: NA
J: TRBJ2-5
V: TRBV4-1
size: NA
length: 15
CDR3: CASSQDPQGWETQYF
DNA: TGCGCCAGCAGCCAAGATCCGCAGGGCTGGGAGACCCAGTACTTC

D: TRBD2
J: TRBJ2-5
V: TRBV5-4
size: NA
length: 16
CDR3: CASSSGGSGMGETQYF
DNA: TGTGCCAGCAGCTCAGGTGGTAGCGGGATGGGGGAGACCCAGTACTTC

D: TRBD2
J: TRBJ2-1
V: TRBV18
size: NA
length: 15
CDR3: CASSPSGSGYNEQFF
DNA: TGTGCCAGCTCCCCTAGCGGGAGCGGGTACAATGAGCAGTTCTTC

D: NA
J: TRBJ1-2
V: TRBV5-4
size: NA
length: 14
CDR3: CASSLATNHYGYTF
DNA: TGTGCCAGCAGCTTGGCGACTAACCACTATGGCTACACCTTC

D: NA
J: TRBJ1-1
V: TRBV7-2
size: few
length: 12
CDR3: CASSLGRVSAFF
DNA: TGTGCCAGCAGTCTAGGCAGGGTGTCGGCTTTCTTT

D: NA
J: TRBJ1-1
V: TRBV30
size: NA
length: 12
CDR3: CAWGNGVTEAFF
DNA: TGTGCCTGGGGAAACGGGGTGACTGAAGCTTTCTTT

D: NA
J: TRBJ1-1
V: TRBV5-6
size: once
length: 15
CDR3: CASSLGFGVNTEAFF
DNA: TGTGCCAGCAGCTTGGGGTTCGGGGTGAACACTGAAGCTTTCTTT

D: TRBD1
J: TRBJ1-2
V: TRBV23-1
size: NA
length: 13
CDR3: CASSQWTGGGYTF
DNA: TGCGCCAGCAGTCAATGGACAGGGGGAGGCTACACCTTC

D: NA
J: TRBJ1-3
V: TRBV7-2
size: NA
length: 15
CDR3: CASSQDGAGGNTIYF
DNA: TGTGCCAGCAGCCAAGACGGTGCGGGTGGAAACACCATATATTTT

D: NA
J: TRBJ2-2
V: TRBV29-1
size: many
length: 10
CDR3: CSAFTGELFF
DNA: TGCAGCGCCTTCACCGGGGAGCTGTTTTTT

D: NA
J: TRBJ2-6
V: TRBV13
size: once
length: 17
CDR3: CASSFAGRSSGANVLTF
DNA: TGTGCCAGCAGCTTCGCCGGTAGAAGCTCTGGGGCCAACGTCCTGACTTTC

D: TRBD2
J: TRBJ2-3
V: TRBV25-1
size: NA
length: 15
CDR3: CASSDREAATDTQYF
DNA: TGTGCCAGCAGTGACCGGGAGGCCGCCACAGATACGCAGTATTTT

D: TRBD2
J: TRBJ2-2
V: TRBV6-5
size: NA
length: 16
CDR3: CASSSGLAAYTGELFF
DNA: TGTGCCAGCAGTTCAGGACTAGCGGCCTACACCGGGGAGCTGTTTTTT

D: TRBD1
J: TRBJ2-3
V: TRBV5-1
size: NA
length: 16
CDR3: CASSGDRVSGTDTQYF
DNA: TGCGCCAGCAGCGGGGACAGGGTCAGTGGGACAGATACGCAGTATTTT

D: TRBD2
J: TRBJ2-7
V: TRBV7-2
size: NA
length: 16
CDR3: CASSLEGTSGFYEQYF
DNA: TGTGCCAGCAGCTTAGAAGGGACTAGCGGTTTCTACGAGCAGTACTTC

D: NA
J: TRBJ1-2
V: TRBV6-1
size: NA
length: 14
CDR3: CASSEAVFTGGYTF
DNA: TGTGCCAGCAGTGAAGCGGTCTTCACGGGTGGCTACACCTTC

D: NA
J: TRBJ2-7
V: TRBV5-1
size: many
length: 16
CDR3: CASSPEEGASPYEQYF
DNA: TGCGCCAGCAGCCCTGAGGAGGGGGCTTCTCCTTACGAGCAGTACTTC

D: NA
J: TRBJ1-3
V: TRBV4-2
size: NA
length: 15
CDR3: CASSADRSSGNTIYF
DNA: TGTGCCAGCAGCGCGGACAGATCCTCTGGAAACACCATATATTTT

D: TRBD2
J: TRBJ2-3
V: TRBV19
size: NA
length: 16
CDR3: CASSYRTSGVSDTQYF
DNA: TGTGCCAGTAGTTACCGGACTAGCGGGGTCTCAGATACGCAGTATTTT

D: TRBD1
J: TRBJ2-7
V: TRBV6-4
size: NA
length: 14
CDR3: CASRPGQVAYEQYF
DNA: TGTGCCAGCCGGCCGGGACAGGTCGCCTACGAGCAGTACTTC

D: TRBD1
J: TRBJ2-7
V: TRBV9
size: NA
length: 14
CDR3: CASSVTGASYEQYF
DNA: TGTGCCAGCAGCGTTACAGGGGCGAGCTACGAGCAGTACTTC

D: TRBD2
J: TRBJ2-7
V: TRBV11-2
size: NA
length: 15
CDR3: CASSLAPSGGYEQYF
DNA: TGTGCCAGCAGCTTAGCACCTAGCGGGGGATACGAGCAGTACTTC

D: NA
J: TRBJ1-2
V: TRBV5-1
size: NA
length: 13
CDR3: CASSLAEGSSYTF
DNA: TGCGCCAGCAGCTTGGCCGAGGGATCGAGCTACACCTTC

D: NA
J: TRBJ2-7
V: TRBV27
size: few
length: 13
CDR3: CASSLSQGIEQYF
DNA: TGTGCCAGCAGTTTATCCCAGGGGATCGAGCAGTACTTC

D: TRBD1
J: TRBJ2-1
V: TRBV5-5
size: NA
length: 14
CDR3: CASSLDRGQDEQFF
DNA: TGTGCCAGCAGCTTGGACAGGGGGCAGGATGAGCAGTTCTTC

D: NA
J: TRBJ2-3
V: TRBV7-2
size: NA
length: 14
CDR3: CASSPAGSHDTQYF
DNA: TGTGCCAGCAGCCCCGCGGGCAGCCATGATACGCAGTATTTT

D: TRBD2
J: TRBJ2-1
V: TRBV15
size: NA
length: 16
CDR3: CATSRERSGGAHEQFF
DNA: TGTGCCACCAGCAGAGAAAGAAGCGGGGGGGCTCATGAGCAGTTCTTC

D: NA
J: TRBJ2-7
V: TRBV11-2
size: NA
length: 11
CDR3: CASSSGYEQYF
DNA: TGTGCCAGCAGCTCCGGGTACGAGCAGTACTTC

D: TRBD2
J: TRBJ2-7
V: TRBV30
size: NA
length: 10
CDR3: CAWGGVEQYF
DNA: TGTGCCTGGGGGGGGGTGGAGCAGTACTTC

D: NA
J: TRBJ1-1
V: TRBV15
size: NA
length: 15
CDR3: CATSIDEGMNTEAFF
DNA: TGTGCCACCAGCATCGACGAGGGTATGAACACTGAAGCTTTCTTT

D: TRBD1
J: TRBJ1-4
V: TRBV5-1
size: NA
length: 15
CDR3: CASSQRQGQDEKLFF
DNA: TGCGCCAGCAGCCAAAGACAGGGCCAAGACGAAAAACTGTTTTTT

D: TRBD1
J: TRBJ2-7
V: TRBV7-3
size: NA
length: 14
CDR3: CASSRDSSSYEQYF
DNA: TGTGCCAGCAGCCGGGACAGTAGCTCCTACGAGCAGTACTTC

D: NA
J: TRBJ2-7
V: TRBV27
size: NA
length: 15
CDR3: CASSFSGTPAYEQYF
DNA: TGTGCCAGCAGTTTCTCCGGGACACCAGCATACGAGCAGTACTTC

D: NA
J: TRBJ2-7
V: TRBV23-1
size: NA
length: 15
CDR3: CASRAKQAGSYEQYF
DNA: TGCGCCAGCAGGGCGAAGCAAGCAGGCTCCTACGAGCAGTACTTC

D: TRBD1
J: TRBJ2-5
V: TRBV5-6
size: NA
length: 14
CDR3: CASSLRGPRETQYF
DNA: TGTGCCAGCAGCTTGAGGGGGCCTCGCGAGACCCAGTACTTC

D: TRBD1
J: TRBJ1-5
V: TRBV27
size: NA
length: 16
CDR3: CASSLGAGGAGQPQHF
DNA: TGTGCCAGCAGTTTAGGTGCAGGGGGCGCGGGGCAGCCCCAGCATTTT

D: TRBD1
J: TRBJ1-1
V: TRBV11-2
size: NA
length: 13
CDR3: CASNRQGRIEAFF
DNA: TGTGCCAGCAACAGACAGGGACGTATCGAAGCTTTCTTT

D: TRBD2
J: TRBJ2-2
V: TRBV5-1
size: NA
length: 14
CDR3: CASRGLAATGELFF
DNA: TGCGCCAGCAGGGGACTAGCGGCTACCGGGGAGCTGTTTTTT

D: TRBD1
J: TRBJ2-7
V: TRBV2
size: NA
length: 14
CDR3: CASRPDRGLGEQYF
DNA: TGTGCCAGCAGACCTGACAGGGGGCTTGGTGAGCAGTACTTC

D: NA
J: TRBJ2-4
V: TRBV5-4
size: NA
length: 14
CDR3: CASRADVGENIQYF
DNA: TGTGCCAGCAGAGCGGACGTCGGCGAAAACATTCAGTACTTC

D: TRBD1
J: TRBJ1-4
V: TRBV6-6
size: NA
length: 15
CDR3: CASSYSWDSNEKLFF
DNA: TGTGCCAGCAGTTACTCCTGGGACAGTAATGAAAAACTGTTTTTT